This TCR beta chain was observed in a study of neurological immune-mediated disorders. About the research overall: Among the approximately 35 patients with multiple sclerosis, about 31 were relapsing-remitting, while 3 were secondary progressive.

This clonotype was seen many times. CDR1 and CDR2 from the germline V gene are SGHNT and YENEEA. CDR3 length: 12 amino acids. The V end lost 10 bases, the J end lost 1 base, and 10 bases lay between the germline ends. A single run covered 15-18 subjects with over 160 million TCR-beta sequences. TCRdb itself ran the 5' RACE reads through MiXCR, one entry per CDR3 protein. There are 40,000 to 55,000 distinct CDR3 sequences in the sample; 5.8% occur only once, and 1.4% to 1.5% lies in the top ten. Sequenced sample: CD4+ T cells from blood. The chain carries TRBV11-3 and TRBJ1-1; D unclear. The clonotype was recovered from a woman aged 18-29 years with multiple sclerosis. CDR3 nucleotides: TGTGCCATTAAGACGGGGAACACTGAAGCTTTCTTT. Its translation: CAIKTGNTEAFF.